What follows are 23 T cell receptor beta chains derived from one specimen sequenced in a study of shared clonotypes between healthy human individuals. This table comes from immunoSEQ multiplex PCR, and its TCRdb copy is limited to in-frame clones, with some not included. The sample lists more than 400,000 clones, 90% to 96% seen once, with 0.06% in the top ten. Sample: naive CD4+ T cells sorted from blood. Stated subset: CD45RA+ positively selected. These receptors all come from a woman aged 25 to 39 in good health.

The chain joins TRBV6-1 to TRBJ1-5; the match to TRBD1 covers 9 bases. This CDR3 is built from 15 residues. The V gene end was trimmed by 8 bases and the J gene end by 5 bases; junction bases not matched to a gene: 10. Germline CDR1 and CDR2: MNHNS and SASEGT. CDR3 region: CASRTGTGSYQPQHF. DNA for the CDR3: TGTGCCAGCCGTACCGGGACAGGGTCTTATCAGCCCCAGCATTTT.

CDR3 protein: CASSLLAGVAAEQYF. The CDR3 region has the DNA TGCGCCAGCAGCCTACTGGCGGGAGTGGCGGCCGAGCAGTACTTC. The chain has TRBV5-1 and TRBJ2-7; TRBD2 aligns across 7 bases. With V trimmed by 4 bases and J by 6 bases, 13 bases remained unmatched. This CDR3 region has 15 residues. Germline CDR1 reads SGHRS; CDR2 reads YFSETQ.

The chain carries TRBV28 and TRBJ2-1; TRBD2 matches 8 bases. This CDR3 contains 15 residues. Germline-derived CDR1 and CDR2 are MDHEN and SYDVKM. Losses at the gene ends were 0 bases for V and 7 bases for J; bases not matched to a gene: 5. The CDR3 reads CASSLWASGPNEQFF. The CDR3 DNA is TGTGCCAGCAGTTTATGGGCTAGCGGGCCGAATGAGCAGTTCTTC.

This chain links TRBV6-1 with TRBJ2-3; D may match TRBD1 or TRBD2 (5 bases each). The CDR3 sequence is 13 residues long. CDR1 MNHNS and CDR2 SASEGT come from the germline V gene. Between the trimmed V and J ends, which lost 6 bases and 2 bases, there was a span of 9 bases. The CDR3 DNA reads TGTGCCAGCAGCTTGGGGGTCACAGATACGCAGTATTTT. This translates into CASSLGVTDTQYF.

Details on this clone: In the same sample, other DNA sequences code for this CDR3. The chain couples TRBV5-8 to TRBJ2-7; no clear D. V was cut by 4 bases and J by 3 bases, with 5 bases left in between. The CDR3 has 11 residues. Germline CDR1 and CDR2: SGHTS and YDEGEE. This CDR3 reads CASSLHYEQYF. The CDR3 DNA reads as TGTGCCAGCAGCCTCCACTACGAGCAGTACTTC.

The chain couples TRBV5-1 to TRBJ2-3; TRBD2 matches at 7 bases. Germline trimming cut 0 bases from V and 0 bases from J; bases unmatched to any gene: 4. Per germline, CDR1 SGHRS and CDR2 YFSETQ. This CDR3 is 16 amino acids long. The CDR3 here is CASSLAAAGSTDTQYF. In nucleotides, the CDR3 is TGCGCCAGCAGCTTGGCGGCAGCGGGGAGCACAGATACGCAGTATTTT.

The chain couples TRBV28 to TRBJ2-7, with 7 nucleotides matching TRBD1. V lost 5 bases, J lost 2 bases, and 9 bases stayed unmatched. Germline V gives CDR1 MDHEN, CDR2 SYDVKM. The CDR3 is 15 amino acids. CDR3 amino acids: CASSPRQGTTYEQYF. CDR3 coding DNA: TGTGCCAGCAGTCCCCGACAGGGAACAACCTACGAGCAGTACTTC. The variable domain in full, with the rest retrieved from reference TRBV28 and TRBJ2-7, is DVKVTQSSRYLVKRTGEKVFLECVQDMDHENMFWYRQDPGLGLRLIYFSYDVKMKEKGDIPEGYSVSREKKERFSLILESASTNQTSMYLCASSPRQGTTYEQYFGPGTRLTVT.

This clone was recorded only once. V gene TRBV6-1 combines with J gene TRBJ1-5, with 9 bases fitting TRBD1. J was trimmed by 3 bases and V by 6 bases; bases with no gene match: 6. This CDR3 comprises 15 residues. Looked up from germline, CDR1 is MNHNS and CDR2 is SASEGT. In DNA, the CDR3 is TGTGCCAGCAGGAGGACAGGGGTGGACAATCAGCCCCAGCATTTT. Translated: CASRRTGVDNQPQHF.

The J gene is TRBJ2-2, the V gene TRBV5-4; TRBD2 aligns across 12 bases. The V gene end was trimmed by 0 bases and the J gene end by 3 bases; junction bases not matched to a gene: 3. The CDR3 has 17 residues. Germline values: CDR1 SGHNT, CDR2 YYREEE (reference sequence). The CDR3 DNA follows: TGTGCCAGCAGCTTGGCTAGCGGGAGGGCCTACACCGGGGAGCTGTTTTTT. Protein product: CASSLASGRAYTGELFF.

In DNA, the CDR3 is TGTGCCAGCATTCCTAGCGGACCTTACTACGAGCAGTACTTC. Residues: CASIPSGPYYEQYF. The rearrangement joins TRBV6-1 to TRBJ2-7; 7 bases align to TRBD2. This CDR3 has 14 residues. Germline V lookup: CDR1 MNHNS, CDR2 SASEGT. J lost 3 bases, V lost 7 bases, and 9 bases had no gene match.

As DNA, the CDR3 is TGTGCCAGCAGCCCGGCCGCTAGCGGGAGTGAGACCCAGTACTTC. This encodes CASSPAASGSETQYF. The chain uses TRBV5-6 and TRBJ2-5; 10 nucleotides match TRBD2. This CDR3 comprises 15 residues. V dropped 4 bases and J dropped 5; count of bases not matched to a gene: 8. CDR1 is SGHDT and CDR2 is YYEEEE in the germline V gene.

J is TRBJ2-2 and V is TRBV5-4; 7 bases line up with TRBD2. CDR1 is SGHNT, CDR2 YYREEE, per germline (reference sequence). This CDR3 comprises 17 residues. V gave up 0 bases and J gave up 5 bases; unmatched junction bases: 10. CDR3 DNA sequence: TGTGCCAGCAGCTTGGATCCGGCGGGAGTAAGGACCGGGGAGCTGTTTTTT. Amino acids: CASSLDPAGVRTGELFF.

This chain uses TRBV28 with TRBJ2-5; D is perhaps TRBD2 (6 bases). Germline V lookup: CDR1 MDHEN, CDR2 SYDVKM. This CDR3 is built from 12 residues. V was cut by 7 bases and J by 9 bases, with 15 bases left in between. The CDR3 DNA follows: TGTGCCAGCACCCTCTCGGGGGTCCCCCAGTACTTC. This codes for CASTLSGVPQYF.

The genes are TRBV9 and TRBJ2-7; D possibly corresponds to TRBD2 (6 bases). CDR1 is SGDLS and CDR2 is YYNGEE in the germline V gene. The CDR3 totals 14 residues. V was cut by 3 bases and J by 5 bases, with 15 bases left in between. CDR3 DNA: TGTGCCAGCAGCGGTCCTCCGGGAGCCAACGAGCAGTACTTC. It translates to CASSGPPGANEQYF.

This chain uses TRBV18 with TRBJ2-7, with D hard to call. The germline V gene has CDR1 KGHSH and CDR2 LQKENI. This CDR3 is 13 amino acids long. V was cut by 0 bases and J by 8 bases, with 11 bases left in between. The CDR3 is CASSPPVLVQQYF. The CDR3 nucleotides read TGTGCCAGCTCACCACCCGTACTTGTCCAGCAGTACTTC.

DNA for the CDR3: TGTGCCAGCAGCCTCAGTAGGGATCAGCCCCAGCATTTT. Its protein is CASSLSRDQPQHF. V is TRBV7-2 and J is TRBJ1-5; D remains ambiguous. CDR3 length equals 13 residues. Trimming took off 5 bases at V and 5 bases at J, with 10 bases between the two ends. Germline loops: CDR1 SGHTA, CDR2 FQGNSA.

This clone has just one count. The chain is built from TRBV28 and TRBJ1-5, with D perhaps matching TRBD1 (5 bases). This CDR3 is 16 amino acids long. The germline V gene encodes CDR1 MDHEN and CDR2 SYDVKM. V was shortened by 7 bases and J by 5 bases, with 21 bases between the two germline ends. CDR3 nucleotide sequence: TGTGCCAGCATCTCTAGGATGGGGGAACTGGATCAGCCCCAGCATTTT. Translating it yields CASISRMGELDQPQHF.

This chain connects TRBV5-5 to TRBJ1-4; D gene unclear. V dropped 1 base and J dropped 5 bases, with 12 bases sitting between them. The germline gives CDR1 SGHKS, CDR2 YYEKEE (reference sequence). This CDR3 region has 15 residues. This CDR3 reads CASSLISAVNEKLFF. Written as DNA, the CDR3 is TGTGCCAGCAGCTTGATATCCGCAGTAAATGAAAAACTGTTTTTT.

This sequence joins TRBV7-9 and TRBJ2-3, with D uncertain. Germline lookup yields CDR1 SEHNR and CDR2 FQNEAQ (reference sequence). This CDR3 spans 13 amino acids. Trimming stripped 2 bases from V and 4 bases from J, with 7 bases between. CDR3 in amino acids: CASSLPPADTQYF. The DNA of the CDR3 is TGTGCCAGCAGCTTACCCCCTGCAGATACGCAGTATTTT.

V gene TRBV6-6 combines with J gene TRBJ1-3; D might be TRBD1 (5 bases). In germline, CDR1 is MNHNY, CDR2 SVGAGI (reference sequence). V lost 8 bases and J lost 0, with 14 bases in between. This CDR3 comprises 15 residues. CDR3 coding DNA: TGTGCCAGCTGTGCCGACAGATACTCTGGAAACACCATATATTTT. Translation gives CASCADRYSGNTIYF.

In its sample, this clone was seen once. The J gene is TRBJ1-1, the V gene TRBV4-2; the D is unclear. From germline, CDR1 is LGHNA and CDR2 YNFKEQ. This CDR3 is 13 amino acids long. The V and J ends lost 5 bases and 10 bases respectively, with 17 bases between them. The CDR3 spells CASSKTDEPGAFF. For the CDR3, the DNA is TGTGCCAGCAGCAAAACCGACGAGCCGGGAGCTTTCTTT.

The chain combines TRBV28 with TRBJ2-7; D is ambiguous. The CDR3 covers 12 residues. Germline CDR1 and CDR2: MDHEN and SYDVKM. The ends were cut back, 6 bases at V and 3 bases at J, with 9 bases in the middle. CDR3 nucleotides: TGTGCCAGCAGGGCATCTAGCTACGAGCAGTACTTC. It codes for CASRASSYEQYF.

The genes are TRBV27 and TRBJ2-7, with unresolved D. Germline CDR1 MNHEY, CDR2 SMNVEV (reference sequence). This CDR3 contains 14 residues. The V end was cut by 1 base, the J end by 1 base, with 8 bases between. In DNA form, the CDR3 reads TGTGCCAGCAGTTTATATGGGATGTCCTACGAGCAGTACTTC. This codes for CASSLYGMSYEQYF.